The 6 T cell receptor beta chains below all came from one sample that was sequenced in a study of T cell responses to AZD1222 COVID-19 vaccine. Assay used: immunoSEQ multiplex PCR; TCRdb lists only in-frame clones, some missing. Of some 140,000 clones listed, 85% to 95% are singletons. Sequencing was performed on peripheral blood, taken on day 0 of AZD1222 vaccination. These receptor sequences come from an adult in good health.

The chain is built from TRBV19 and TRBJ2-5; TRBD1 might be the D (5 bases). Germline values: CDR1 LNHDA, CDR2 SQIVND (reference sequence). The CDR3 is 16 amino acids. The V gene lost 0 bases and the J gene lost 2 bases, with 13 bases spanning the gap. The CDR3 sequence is CASSIDRKGKQETQYF. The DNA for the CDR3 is TGTGCCAGTAGTATAGATCGGAAGGGGAAACAAGAGACCCAGTACTTC. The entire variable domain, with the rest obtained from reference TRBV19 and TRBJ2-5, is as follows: DGGITQSPKYLFRKEGQNVTLSCEQNLNHDAMYWYRQDPGQGLRLIYYSQIVNDFQKGDIAEGYSVSREKKESFPLTVTSAQKNPTAFYLCASSIDRKGKQETQYFGPGTRLLVL.

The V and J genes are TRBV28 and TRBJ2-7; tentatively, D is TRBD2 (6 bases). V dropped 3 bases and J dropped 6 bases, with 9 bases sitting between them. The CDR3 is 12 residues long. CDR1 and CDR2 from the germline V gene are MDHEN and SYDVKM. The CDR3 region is CASSFRGGEQYF. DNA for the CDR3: TGTGCCAGCAGTTTCCGGGGAGGCGAGCAGTACTTC.

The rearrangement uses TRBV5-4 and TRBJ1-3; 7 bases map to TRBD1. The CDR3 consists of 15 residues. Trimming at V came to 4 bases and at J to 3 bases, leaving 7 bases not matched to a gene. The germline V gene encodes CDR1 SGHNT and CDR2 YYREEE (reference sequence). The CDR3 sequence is CASSILGQVGNTIYF. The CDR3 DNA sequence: TGTGCCAGCAGCATCCTAGGACAGGTTGGAAACACCATATATTTT.

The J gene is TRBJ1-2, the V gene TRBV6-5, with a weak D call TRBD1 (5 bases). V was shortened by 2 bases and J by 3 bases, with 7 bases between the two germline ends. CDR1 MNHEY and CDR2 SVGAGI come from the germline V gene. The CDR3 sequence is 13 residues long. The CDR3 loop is CASSYGGDYGYTF. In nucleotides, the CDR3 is TGTGCCAGCAGTTACGGGGGTGACTATGGCTACACCTTC.

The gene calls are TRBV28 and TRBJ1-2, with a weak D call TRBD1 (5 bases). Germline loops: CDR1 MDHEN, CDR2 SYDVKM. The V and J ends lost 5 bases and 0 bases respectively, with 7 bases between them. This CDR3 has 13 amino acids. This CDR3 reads CASSDRSNYGYTF. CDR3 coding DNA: TGTGCCAGCAGTGACAGATCTAACTATGGCTACACCTTC.

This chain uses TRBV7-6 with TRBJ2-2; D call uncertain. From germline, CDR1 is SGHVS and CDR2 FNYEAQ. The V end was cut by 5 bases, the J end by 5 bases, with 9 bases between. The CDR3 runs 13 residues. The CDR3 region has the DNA TGTGCCAGCAGCGTTAGTCTAACCGGGGAGCTGTTTTTT. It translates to CASSVSLTGELFF.